This T cell receptor (beta chain) was documented in a study of T cells after yellow fever vaccination. By 5'RACE template switching, TCR cDNA was produced, with a universal primer site and UMIs added in the process. TCRdb re-called the 5' RACE reads with MiXCR, one entry per CDR3 protein. The sample lists hundreds of thousands of distinct CDR3 sequences; about 12% were seen once. There are a few counts of this clonotype. The CDR3 has 12 amino acids. Germline V CDR1 and CDR2: SGHRS, YFSETQ. V was clipped by 5 bases and J by 5 bases, with 10 bases between them. This TCR was sampled from a man aged 25-45 years who received the YFV17D yellow fever vaccine. The sample consisted of PBMCs, taken on the day of the yellow fever booster vaccination. The chain joins TRBV5-1 to TRBJ1-1; D is unresolved. The chain's CDR3 is CASSQDGTEAFF. DNA of the CDR3: TGCGCCAGCAGTCAGGACGGGACTGAAGCTTTCTTT.